The clone carrying this TCR beta chain has at least ten counts. This sample was taken from a study of early T cells in non-severe SARS-CoV-2 infection. Via MiXCR, TCRdb re-called the 5' RACE reads, giving one row per CDR3 protein. The repertoire holds about 55,000 distinct CDR3 sequences, with 15% as singletons. This TCR was sampled from an adult who was a healthcare worker with PCR-confirmed SARS-CoV-2 infection or an uninfected control (not recorded which). The material sequenced was whole blood, taken at baseline.

This CDR3 reads CASSPSRYSGANVLTF. The CDR3 DNA is TGTGCCAGCAGTCCCTCCCGTTACTCTGGGGCCAACGTCCTGACTTTC. The chain recombines TRBV28 with TRBJ2-6; D not resolved. CDR3 length equals 16 residues. V lost 5 bases and J lost 0, with 11 bases in between. Germline V gene data show CDR1 as MDHEN and CDR2 as SYDVKM.